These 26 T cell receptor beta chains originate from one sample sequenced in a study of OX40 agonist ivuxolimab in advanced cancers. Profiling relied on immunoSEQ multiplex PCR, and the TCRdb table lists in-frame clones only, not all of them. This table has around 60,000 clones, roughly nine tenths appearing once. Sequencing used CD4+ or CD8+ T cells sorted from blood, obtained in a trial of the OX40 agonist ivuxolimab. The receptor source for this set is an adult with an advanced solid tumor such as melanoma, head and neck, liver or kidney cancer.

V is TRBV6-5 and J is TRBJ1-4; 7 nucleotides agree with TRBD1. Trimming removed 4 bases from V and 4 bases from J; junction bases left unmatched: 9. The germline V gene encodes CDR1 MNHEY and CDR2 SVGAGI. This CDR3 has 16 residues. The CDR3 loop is CASSSSYRGGNEKLFF. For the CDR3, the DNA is TGTGCCAGCAGTTCGTCCTACAGGGGAGGTAATGAAAAACTGTTTTTT.

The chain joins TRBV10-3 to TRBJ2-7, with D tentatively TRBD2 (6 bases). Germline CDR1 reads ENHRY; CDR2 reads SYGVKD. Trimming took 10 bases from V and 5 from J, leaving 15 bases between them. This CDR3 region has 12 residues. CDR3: CATAGLRDEQYF. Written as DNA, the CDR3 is TGTGCCACCGCGGGATTAAGGGACGAGCAGTACTTC.

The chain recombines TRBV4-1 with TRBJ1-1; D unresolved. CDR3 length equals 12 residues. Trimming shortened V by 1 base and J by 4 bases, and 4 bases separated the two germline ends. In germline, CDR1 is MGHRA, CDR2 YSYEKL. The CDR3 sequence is CASSQGSTEAFF. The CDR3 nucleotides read TGCGCCAGCAGCCAAGGGAGCACTGAAGCTTTCTTT.

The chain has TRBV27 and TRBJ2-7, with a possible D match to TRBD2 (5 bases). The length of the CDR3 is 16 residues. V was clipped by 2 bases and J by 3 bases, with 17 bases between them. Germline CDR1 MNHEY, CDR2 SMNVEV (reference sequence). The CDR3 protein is CASSLTGELGFYEQYF. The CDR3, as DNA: TGTGCCAGCAGTTTAACCGGGGAGCTTGGGTTCTACGAGCAGTACTTC.

The CDR3 sequence: CASSEDLWGGDNEQFF. DNA for the CDR3: TGTGCCAGCAGTGAAGATTTATGGGGCGGGGACAATGAGCAGTTCTTC. The chain uses TRBV6-1 and TRBJ2-1; maybe TRBD2 (6 bases). Germline lookup yields CDR1 MNHNS and CDR2 SASEGT. CDR3 length equals 16 residues. Trimming stripped 1 base from V and 5 bases from J, with 15 bases between.

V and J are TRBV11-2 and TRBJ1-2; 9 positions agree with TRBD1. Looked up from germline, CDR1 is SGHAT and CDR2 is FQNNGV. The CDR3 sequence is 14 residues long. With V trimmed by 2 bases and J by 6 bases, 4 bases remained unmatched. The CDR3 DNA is TGTGCCAGCAGCTTAACAGGGGGCGGCGATGGCTACACCTTC. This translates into CASSLTGGGDGYTF.

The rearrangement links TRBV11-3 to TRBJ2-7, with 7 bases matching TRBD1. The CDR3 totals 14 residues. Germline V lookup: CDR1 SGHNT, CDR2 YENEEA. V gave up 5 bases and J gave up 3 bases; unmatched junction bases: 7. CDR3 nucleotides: TGTGCCAGCAGCGAGGGGGCGGATTACTACGAGCAGTACTTC. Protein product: CASSEGADYYEQYF.

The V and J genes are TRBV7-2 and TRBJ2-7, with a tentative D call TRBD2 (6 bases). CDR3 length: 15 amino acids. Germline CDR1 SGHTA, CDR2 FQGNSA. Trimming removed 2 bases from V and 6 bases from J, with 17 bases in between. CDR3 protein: CASSLSWGLAGEQYF. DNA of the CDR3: TGTGCCAGCAGCTTATCCTGGGGACTCGCGGGCGAGCAGTACTTC.

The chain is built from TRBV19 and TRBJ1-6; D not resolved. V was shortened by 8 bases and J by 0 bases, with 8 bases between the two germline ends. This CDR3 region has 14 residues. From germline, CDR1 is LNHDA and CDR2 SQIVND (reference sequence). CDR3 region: CASSEVSYNSPLHF. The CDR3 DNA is TGTGCCAGTTCGGAAGTCTCCTATAATTCACCCCTCCACTTT.

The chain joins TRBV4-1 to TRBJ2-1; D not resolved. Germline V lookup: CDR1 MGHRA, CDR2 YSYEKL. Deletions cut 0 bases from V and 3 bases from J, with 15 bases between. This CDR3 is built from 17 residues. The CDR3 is CASSQDSASVGYNEQFF. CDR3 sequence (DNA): TGCGCCAGCAGCCAAGATTCAGCGTCAGTAGGCTACAATGAGCAGTTCTTC.

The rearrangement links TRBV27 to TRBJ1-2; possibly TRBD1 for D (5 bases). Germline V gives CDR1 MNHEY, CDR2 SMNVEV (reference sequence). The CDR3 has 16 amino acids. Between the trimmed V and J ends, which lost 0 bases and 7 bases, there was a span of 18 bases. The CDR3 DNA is TGTGCCAGCAGTTTATCGGGGGGAGATTTTATTTTTGGCTACACCTTC. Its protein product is CASSLSGGDFIFGYTF.

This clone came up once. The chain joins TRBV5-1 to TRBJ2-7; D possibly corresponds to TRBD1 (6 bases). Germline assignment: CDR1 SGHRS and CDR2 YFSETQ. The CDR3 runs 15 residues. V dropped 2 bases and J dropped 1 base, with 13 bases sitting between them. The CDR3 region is CASSFEGGRSYEQYF. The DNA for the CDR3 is TGCGCCAGCAGCTTCGAAGGGGGAAGATCCTACGAGCAGTACTTC. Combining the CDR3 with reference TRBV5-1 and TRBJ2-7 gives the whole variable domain KAGVTQTPRYLIKTRGQQVTLSCSPISGHRSVSWYQQTPGQGLQFLFEYFSETQRNKGNFPGRFSGRQFSNSRSEMNVSTLELGDSALYLCASSFEGGRSYEQYFGPGTRLTVT.

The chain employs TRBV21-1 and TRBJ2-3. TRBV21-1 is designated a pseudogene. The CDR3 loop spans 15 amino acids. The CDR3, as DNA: TGTGCCAGCATAAGGGACCCGAGGGTCGCAGGTACGCAGTATTTT. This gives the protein CASIRDPRVAGTQYF.

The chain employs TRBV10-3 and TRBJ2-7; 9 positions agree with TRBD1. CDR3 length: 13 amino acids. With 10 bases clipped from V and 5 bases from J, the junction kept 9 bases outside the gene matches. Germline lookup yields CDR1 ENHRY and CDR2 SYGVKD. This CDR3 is CATGSGTGNEQYF. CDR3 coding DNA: TGTGCCACCGGATCCGGGACAGGGAACGAGCAGTACTTC.

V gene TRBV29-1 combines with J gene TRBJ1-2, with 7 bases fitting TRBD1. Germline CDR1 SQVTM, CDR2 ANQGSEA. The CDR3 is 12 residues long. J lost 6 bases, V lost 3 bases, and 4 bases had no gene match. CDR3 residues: CSVDEGANGYTF. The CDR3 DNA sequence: TGCAGCGTTGACGAGGGGGCGAATGGCTACACCTTC. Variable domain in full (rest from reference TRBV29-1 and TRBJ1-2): SAVISQKPSRDICQRGTSLTIQCQVDSQVTMMFWYRQQPGQSLTLIATANQGSEATYESGFVIDKFPISRPNLTFSTLTVSNMSPEDSSIYLCSVDEGANGYTFGSGTRLTVV.

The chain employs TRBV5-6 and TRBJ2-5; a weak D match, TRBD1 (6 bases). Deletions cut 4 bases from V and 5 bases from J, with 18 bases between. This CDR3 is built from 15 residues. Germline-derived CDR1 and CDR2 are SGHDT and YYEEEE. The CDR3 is CASSVSQGWDETQYF. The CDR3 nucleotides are TGTGCCAGCAGCGTATCCCAGGGGTGGGACGAGACCCAGTACTTC.

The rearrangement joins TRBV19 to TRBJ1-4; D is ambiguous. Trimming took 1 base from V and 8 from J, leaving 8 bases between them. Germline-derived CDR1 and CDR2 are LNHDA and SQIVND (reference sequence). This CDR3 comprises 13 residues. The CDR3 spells CASSIVADEKLFF. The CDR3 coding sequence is TGTGCCAGTAGTATAGTCGCCGACGAAAAACTGTTTTTT.

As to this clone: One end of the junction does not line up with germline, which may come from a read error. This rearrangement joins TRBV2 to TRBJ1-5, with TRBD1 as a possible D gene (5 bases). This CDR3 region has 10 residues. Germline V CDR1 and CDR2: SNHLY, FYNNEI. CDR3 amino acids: CASRGRRTNF. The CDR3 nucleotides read TGTGCCAGCAGGGGACGGCGCACGAATTTT. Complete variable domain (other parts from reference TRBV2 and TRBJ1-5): EPEVTQTPSHQVTQMGQEVILRCVPISNHLYFYWYRQILGQKVEFLVSFYNNEISEKSEIFDDQFSVERPDGSNFTLKIRSTKLEDSAMYFCASRGRRTNFGDGTRLSIL.

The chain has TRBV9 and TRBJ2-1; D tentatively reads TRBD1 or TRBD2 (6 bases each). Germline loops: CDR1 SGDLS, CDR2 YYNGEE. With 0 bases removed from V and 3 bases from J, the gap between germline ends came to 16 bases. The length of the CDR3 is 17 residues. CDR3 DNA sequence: TGTGCCAGCAGCGTAGTCGAAGGGGGGACTGGCTACAATGAGCAGTTCTTC. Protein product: CASSVVEGGTGYNEQFF.

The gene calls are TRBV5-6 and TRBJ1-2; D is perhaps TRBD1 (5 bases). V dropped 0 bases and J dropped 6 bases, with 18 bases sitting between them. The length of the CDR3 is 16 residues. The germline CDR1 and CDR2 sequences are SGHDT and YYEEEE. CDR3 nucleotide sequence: TGTGCCAGCAGCTTGGTGAACACCCAAACGGGGGATGGCTACACCTTC. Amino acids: CASSLVNTQTGDGYTF.

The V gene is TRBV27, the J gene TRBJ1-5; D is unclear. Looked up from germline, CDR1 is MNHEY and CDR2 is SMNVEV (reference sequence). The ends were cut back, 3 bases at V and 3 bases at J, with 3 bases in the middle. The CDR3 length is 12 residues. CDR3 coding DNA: TGTGCCAGCAGTTTCGTCAATCAGCCCCAGCATTTT. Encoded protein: CASSFVNQPQHF.

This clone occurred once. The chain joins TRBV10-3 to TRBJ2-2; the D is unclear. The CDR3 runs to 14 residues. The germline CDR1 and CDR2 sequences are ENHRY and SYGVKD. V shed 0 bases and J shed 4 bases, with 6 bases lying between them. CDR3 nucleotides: TGTGCCATCAGTGAGTCGGGCACCACCGGGGAGCTGTTTTTT. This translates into CAISESGTTGELFF.

The CDR3 DNA reads TGTGCCAGCAGCTCCACAGGGTTGGACACTGAAGCTTTCTTT. Residues: CASSSTGLDTEAFF. The gene calls are TRBV7-3 and TRBJ1-1, with D maybe TRBD1 (6 bases). This CDR3 has 14 residues. Trimming pared 4 bases from V and 3 bases from J, leaving 12 bases between. The germline CDR1 and CDR2 sequences are SGHTA and FQGTGA. Based on the CDR3 plus reference TRBV7-3 and TRBJ1-1, the full variable domain is GAGVSQTPSNKVTEKGKYVELRCDPISGHTALYWYRQSLGQGPEFLIYFQGTGAADDSGLPNDRFFAVRPEGSVSTLKIQRTERGDSAVYLCASSSTGLDTEAFFGQGTRLTVV.

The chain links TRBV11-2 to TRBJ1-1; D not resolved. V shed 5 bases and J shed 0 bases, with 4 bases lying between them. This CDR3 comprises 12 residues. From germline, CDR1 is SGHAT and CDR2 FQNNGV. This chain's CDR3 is CASSEMNTEAFF. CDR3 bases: TGTGCCAGCAGCGAGATGAACACTGAAGCTTTCTTT.

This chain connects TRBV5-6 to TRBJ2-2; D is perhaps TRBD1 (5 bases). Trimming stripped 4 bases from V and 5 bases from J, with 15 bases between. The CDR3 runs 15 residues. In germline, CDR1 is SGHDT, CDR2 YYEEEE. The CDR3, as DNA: TGTGCCAGCAGCCAGGGCTTCGTGGGGACCGGGGAGCTGTTTTTT. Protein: CASSQGFVGTGELFF.

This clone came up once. The CDR3 nucleotides are TGTGCCAGCAGCTTAGATTCAGATTTTGATAGTTCGGGCAATCAGCCCCAGCATTTT. Protein sequence: CASSLDSDFDSSGNQPQHF. V gene TRBV7-6 combines with J gene TRBJ1-5; D uncertain. V was trimmed by 1 base and J by 2 bases, leaving 21 bases between them. The CDR3 runs to 19 residues. Germline values: CDR1 SGHVS, CDR2 FNYEAQ. Drawing the rest from reference TRBV7-6 and TRBJ1-5, the complete variable domain is GAGVSQSPRYKVTKRGQDVALRCDPISGHVSLYWYRQALGQGPEFLTYFNYEAQQDKSGLPNDRFSAERPEGSISTLTIQRTEQRDSAMYRCASSLDSDFDSSGNQPQHFGDGTRLSIL.